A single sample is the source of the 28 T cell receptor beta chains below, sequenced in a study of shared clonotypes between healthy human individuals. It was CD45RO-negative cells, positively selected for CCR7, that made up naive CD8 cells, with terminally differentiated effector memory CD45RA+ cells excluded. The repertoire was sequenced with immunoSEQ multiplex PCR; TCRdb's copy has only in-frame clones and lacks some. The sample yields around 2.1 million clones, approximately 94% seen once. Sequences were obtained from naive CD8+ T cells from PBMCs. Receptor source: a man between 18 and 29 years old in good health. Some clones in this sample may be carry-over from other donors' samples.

The CDR3 loop is CASSSAPLESSYNEQFF. CDR3 in DNA: TGTGCCAGCAGCTCCGCCCCTCTCGAGAGCTCCTACAATGAGCAGTTCTTC. This chain links TRBV7-9 with TRBJ2-1, with D unresolved. The CDR3 loop spans 17 amino acids. Germline CDR1 is SEHNR and CDR2 is FQNEAQ (reference sequence). V lost 4 bases and J lost 0, with 16 bases in between.

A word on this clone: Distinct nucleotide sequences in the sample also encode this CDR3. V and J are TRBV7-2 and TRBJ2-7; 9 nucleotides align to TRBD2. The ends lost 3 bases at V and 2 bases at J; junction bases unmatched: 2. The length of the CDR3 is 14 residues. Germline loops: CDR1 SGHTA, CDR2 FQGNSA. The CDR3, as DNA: TGTGCCAGCAGCTTTAGCGGGGGTACCTACGAGCAGTACTTC. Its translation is CASSFSGGTYEQYF.

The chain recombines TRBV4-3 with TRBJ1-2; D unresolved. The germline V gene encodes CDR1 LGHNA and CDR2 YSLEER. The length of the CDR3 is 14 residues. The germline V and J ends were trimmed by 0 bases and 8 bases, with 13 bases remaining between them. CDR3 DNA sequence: TGCGCCAGCAGCCAAGAGGATCCGTCGGGAGGCTACACCTTC. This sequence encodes CASSQEDPSGGYTF.

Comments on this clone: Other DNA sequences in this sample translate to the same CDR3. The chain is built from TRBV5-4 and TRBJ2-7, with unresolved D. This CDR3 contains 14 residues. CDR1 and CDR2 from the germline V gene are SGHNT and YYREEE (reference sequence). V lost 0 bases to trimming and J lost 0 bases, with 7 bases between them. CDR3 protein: CASSLDGSSYEQYF. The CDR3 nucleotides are TGTGCCAGCAGCTTGGACGGCAGCTCCTACGAGCAGTACTTC.

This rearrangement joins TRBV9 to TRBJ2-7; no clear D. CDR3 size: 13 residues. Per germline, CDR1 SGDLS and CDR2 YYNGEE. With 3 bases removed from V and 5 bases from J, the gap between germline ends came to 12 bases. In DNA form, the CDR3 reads TGTGCCAGCAGCGGTAACCCCCCGGACGAGCAGTACTTC. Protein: CASSGNPPDEQYF. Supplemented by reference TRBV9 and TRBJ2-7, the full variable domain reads DSGVTQTPKHLITATGQRVTLRCSPRSGDLSVYWYQQSLDQGLQFLIQYYNGEERAKGNILERFSAQQFPDLHSELNLSSLELGDSALYFCASSGNPPDEQYFGPGTRLTVT.

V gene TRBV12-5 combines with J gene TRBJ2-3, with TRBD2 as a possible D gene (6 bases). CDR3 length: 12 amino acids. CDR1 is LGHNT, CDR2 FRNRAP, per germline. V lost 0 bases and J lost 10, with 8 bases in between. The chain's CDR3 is CASGLVPGAQYF. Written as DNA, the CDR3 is TGTGCTAGTGGTTTGGTACCGGGAGCGCAGTATTTT.

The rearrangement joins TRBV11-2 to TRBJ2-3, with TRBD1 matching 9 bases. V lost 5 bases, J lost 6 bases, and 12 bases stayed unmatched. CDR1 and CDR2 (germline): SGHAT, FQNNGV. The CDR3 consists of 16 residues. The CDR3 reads CASSPGQGKVWDTQYF. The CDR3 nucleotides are TGTGCCAGCAGCCCCGGACAGGGGAAGGTCTGGGATACGCAGTATTTT. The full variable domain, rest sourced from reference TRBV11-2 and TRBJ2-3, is EAGVAQSPRYKIIEKRQSVAFWCNPISGHATLYWYQQILGQGPKLLIQFQNNGVVDDSQLPKDRFSAERLKGVDSTLKIQPAKLEDSAVYLCASSPGQGKVWDTQYFGPGTRLTVL.

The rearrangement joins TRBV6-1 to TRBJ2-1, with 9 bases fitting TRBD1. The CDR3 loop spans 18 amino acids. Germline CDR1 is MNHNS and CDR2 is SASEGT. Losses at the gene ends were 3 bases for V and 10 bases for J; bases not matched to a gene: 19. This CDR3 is CASSDRDRVTVPPGEQFF. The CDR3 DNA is TGTGCCAGCAGTGACCGGGACAGGGTTACCGTCCCACCAGGGGAGCAGTTCTTC.

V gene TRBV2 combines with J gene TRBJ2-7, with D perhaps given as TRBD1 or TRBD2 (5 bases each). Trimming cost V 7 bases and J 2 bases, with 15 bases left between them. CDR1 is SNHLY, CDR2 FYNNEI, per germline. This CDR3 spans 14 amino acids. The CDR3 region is CASNPGRPPYEQYF. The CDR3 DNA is TGTGCCAGCAATCCGGGACGACCTCCCTACGAGCAGTACTTC.

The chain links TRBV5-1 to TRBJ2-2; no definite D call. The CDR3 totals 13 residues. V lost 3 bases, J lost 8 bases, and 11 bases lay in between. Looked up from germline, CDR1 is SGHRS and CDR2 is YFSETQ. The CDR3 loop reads CASSSQRSGELFF. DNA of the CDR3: TGCGCCAGCAGCTCGCAGCGCTCTGGGGAGCTGTTTTTT.

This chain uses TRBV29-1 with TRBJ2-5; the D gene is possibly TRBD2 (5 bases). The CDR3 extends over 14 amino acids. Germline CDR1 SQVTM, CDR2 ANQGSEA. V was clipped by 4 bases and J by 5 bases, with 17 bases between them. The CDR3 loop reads CSVGSTRSRETQYF. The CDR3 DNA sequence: TGCAGCGTTGGGTCTACTAGGAGTCGGGAGACCCAGTACTTC. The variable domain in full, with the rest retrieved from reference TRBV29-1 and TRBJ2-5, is SAVISQKPSRDICQRGTSLTIQCQVDSQVTMMFWYRQQPGQSLTLIATANQGSEATYESGFVIDKFPISRPNLTFSTLTVSNMSPEDSSIYLCSVGSTRSRETQYFGPGTRLLVL.

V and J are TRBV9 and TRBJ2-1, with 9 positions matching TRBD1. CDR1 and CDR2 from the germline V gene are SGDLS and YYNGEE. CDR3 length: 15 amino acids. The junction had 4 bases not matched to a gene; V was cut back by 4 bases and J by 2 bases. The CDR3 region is CASSPQGATYNEQFF. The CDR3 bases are TGTGCCAGCAGCCCACAGGGGGCTACCTACAATGAGCAGTTCTTC.

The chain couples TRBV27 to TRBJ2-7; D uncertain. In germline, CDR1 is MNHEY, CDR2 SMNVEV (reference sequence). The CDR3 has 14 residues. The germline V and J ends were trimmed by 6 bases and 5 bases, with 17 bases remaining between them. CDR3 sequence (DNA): TGTGCCAGCAGCATCCTACCCCTAAACGACGAGCAGTACTTC. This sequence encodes CASSILPLNDEQYF.

In nucleotides, the CDR3 is TGCGCCAGCAGCCAAGTCGGGGGTGATGGCTACACCTTC. It translates to CASSQVGGDGYTF. This chain joins TRBV4-1 and TRBJ1-2; TRBD1 might be the D (5 bases). CDR1 and CDR2 (germline): MGHRA, YSYEKL. The CDR3 length is 13 residues. The V end was cut by 1 base, the J end by 6 bases, with 9 bases between.

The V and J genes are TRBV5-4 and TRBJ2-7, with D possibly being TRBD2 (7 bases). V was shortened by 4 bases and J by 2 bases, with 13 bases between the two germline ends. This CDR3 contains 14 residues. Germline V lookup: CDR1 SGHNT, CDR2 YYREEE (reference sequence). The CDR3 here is CASSLQGGAYEQYF. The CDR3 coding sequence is TGTGCCAGCAGCCTCCAAGGGGGGGCCTACGAGCAGTACTTC.

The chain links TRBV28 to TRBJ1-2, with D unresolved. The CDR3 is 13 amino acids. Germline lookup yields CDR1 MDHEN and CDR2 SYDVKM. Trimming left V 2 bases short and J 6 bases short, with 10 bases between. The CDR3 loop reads CASSLAPLDGYTF. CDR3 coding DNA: TGTGCCAGCAGTTTAGCACCCCTAGATGGCTACACCTTC.

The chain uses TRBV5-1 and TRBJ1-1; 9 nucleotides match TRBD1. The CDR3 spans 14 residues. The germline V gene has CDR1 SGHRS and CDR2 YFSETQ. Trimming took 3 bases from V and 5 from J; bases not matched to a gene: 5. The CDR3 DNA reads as TGCGCCAGCAGCTCCCTGACAGGGGGTACTGAAGCTTTCTTT. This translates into CASSSLTGGTEAFF.

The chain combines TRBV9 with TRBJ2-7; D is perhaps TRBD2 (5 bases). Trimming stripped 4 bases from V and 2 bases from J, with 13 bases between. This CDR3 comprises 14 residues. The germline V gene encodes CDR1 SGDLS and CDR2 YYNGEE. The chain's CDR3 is CASSPSPGTYEQYF. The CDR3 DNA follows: TGTGCCAGCAGCCCTAGTCCGGGGACCTACGAGCAGTACTTC.

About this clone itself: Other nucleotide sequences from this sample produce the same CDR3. The CDR3 DNA follows: TGTGCCAGCAGCTCCCGGGTAGAGACCCAGTACTTC. Amino acids: CASSSRVETQYF. The rearrangement links TRBV11-2 to TRBJ2-5; D not resolved. With 4 bases removed from V and 4 bases from J, the gap between germline ends came to 7 bases. In germline, CDR1 is SGHAT, CDR2 FQNNGV. This CDR3 region has 12 residues.

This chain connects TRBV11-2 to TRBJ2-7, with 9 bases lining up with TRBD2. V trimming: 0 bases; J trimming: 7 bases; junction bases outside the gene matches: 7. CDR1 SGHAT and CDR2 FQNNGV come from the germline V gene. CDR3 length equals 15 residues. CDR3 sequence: CASSLDPGLAREQYF. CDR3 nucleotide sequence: TGTGCCAGCAGCTTAGATCCGGGACTAGCTCGGGAGCAGTACTTC.

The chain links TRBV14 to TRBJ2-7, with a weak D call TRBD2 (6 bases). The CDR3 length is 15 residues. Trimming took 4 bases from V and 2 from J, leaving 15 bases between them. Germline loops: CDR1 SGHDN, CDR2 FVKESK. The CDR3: CASSPGLHITYEQYF. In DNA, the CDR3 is TGTGCCAGCAGCCCGGGACTTCACATAACCTACGAGCAGTACTTC.

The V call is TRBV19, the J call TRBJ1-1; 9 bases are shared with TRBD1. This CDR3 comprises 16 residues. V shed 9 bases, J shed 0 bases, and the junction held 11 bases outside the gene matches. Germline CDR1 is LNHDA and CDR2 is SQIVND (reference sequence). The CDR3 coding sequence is TGTGCCAGCAATCAGCCGGGACAGGGCCTGAACACTGAAGCTTTCTTT. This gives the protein CASNQPGQGLNTEAFF.

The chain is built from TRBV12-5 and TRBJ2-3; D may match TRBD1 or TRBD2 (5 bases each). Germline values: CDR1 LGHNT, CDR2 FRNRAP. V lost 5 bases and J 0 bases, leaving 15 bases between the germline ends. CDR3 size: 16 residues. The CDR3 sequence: CASGPRDLRSTDTQYF. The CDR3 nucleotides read TGTGCTAGTGGTCCCCGGGACCTTAGGAGCACAGATACGCAGTATTTT.

The CDR3 nucleotides read TGTGCCAGCAGCAACCGGGCCCAAGGGGAGCAGTACTTC. Residues: CASSNRAQGEQYF. This sequence joins TRBV6-5 and TRBJ2-7, with no clear D. Deletions cut 6 bases from V and 7 bases from J, with 16 bases between. The CDR3 is made up of 13 amino acids. Germline CDR1 is MNHEY and CDR2 is SVGAGI.

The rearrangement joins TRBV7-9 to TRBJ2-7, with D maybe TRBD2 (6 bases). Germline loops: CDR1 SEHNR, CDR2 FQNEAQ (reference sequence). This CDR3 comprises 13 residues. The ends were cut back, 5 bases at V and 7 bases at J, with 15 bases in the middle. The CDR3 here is CASSPTLREEQYF. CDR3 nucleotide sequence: TGTGCCAGCAGCCCCACGCTTCGGGAGGAGCAGTACTTC. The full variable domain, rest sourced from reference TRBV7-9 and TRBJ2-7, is DTGVSQNPRHKITKRGQNVTFRCDPISEHNRLYWYRQTLGQGPEFLTYFQNEAQLEKSRLLSDRFSAERPKGSFSTLEIQRTEQGDSAMYLCASSPTLREEQYFGPGTRLTVT.

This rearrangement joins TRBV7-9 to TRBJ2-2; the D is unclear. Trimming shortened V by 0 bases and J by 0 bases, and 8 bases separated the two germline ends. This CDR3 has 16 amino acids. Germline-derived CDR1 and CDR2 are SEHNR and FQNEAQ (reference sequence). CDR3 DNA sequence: TGTGCCAGCAGCTTAGCCTGGGGATCGAACACCGGGGAGCTGTTTTTT. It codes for CASSLAWGSNTGELFF. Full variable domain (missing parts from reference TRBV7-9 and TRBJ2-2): DTGVSQNPRHKITKRGQNVTFRCDPISEHNRLYWYRQTLGQGPEFLTYFQNEAQLEKSRLLSDRFSAERPKGSFSTLEIQRTEQGDSAMYLCASSLAWGSNTGELFFGEGSRLTVL.

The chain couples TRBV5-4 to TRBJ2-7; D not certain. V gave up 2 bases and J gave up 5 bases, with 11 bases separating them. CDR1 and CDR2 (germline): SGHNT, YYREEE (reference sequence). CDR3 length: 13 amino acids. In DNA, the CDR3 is TGTGCCAGCAGCTTTCGGGCCACGGACGAGCAGTACTTC. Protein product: CASSFRATDEQYF.

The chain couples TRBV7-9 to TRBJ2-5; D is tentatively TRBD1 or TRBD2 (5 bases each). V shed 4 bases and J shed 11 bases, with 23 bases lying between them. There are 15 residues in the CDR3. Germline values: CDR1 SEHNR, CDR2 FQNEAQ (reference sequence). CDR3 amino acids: CASSWASLGAEGQYF. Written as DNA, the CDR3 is TGTGCCAGCAGCTGGGCTTCTTTGGGAGCAGAGGGGCAGTACTTC.